What follows is one T cell receptor (beta chain) and its context. Methods used by the authors: Amplification of reference gene primers was used by the study to estimate nucleated cell counts. Only in-frame clones appear in the TCRdb table, and some are missing; sequencing was by immunoSEQ multiplex PCR. The V and J calls and clone size come from that table; D and trimming were worked out from the DNA. The data show 410,000 or so clones, over 75% seen once. This record belongs to a study of blood T cell repertoires in COVID-19. The wider study: The United States, Italy and Spain supplied acute and convalescent COVID-19 samples. PBMCs, B-cell-depleted T cells, or T cells provided the cDNA or gDNA that made up the material.

A Seattle source enrolled patients during active infection and followed them longitudinally. Specimen: peripheral blood. This TCR was sampled from a woman aged 40 to 50 with COVID-19, enrolled during active disease.

CDR3 in amino acids: CASADLGSDEQYF. The DNA of the CDR3 is TGTGCCAGTGCTGACTTGGGTTCTGATGAGCAGTACTTC. The chain joins TRBV27 to TRBJ2-7; D uncertain. Germline V gene sequence: CDR1 MNHEY, CDR2 SMNVEV (reference sequence). V lost 9 bases and J lost 7, with 19 bases in between. This CDR3 is 13 amino acids long.